Below are 10 T cell receptor beta chains sequenced from a single sample in a study of blood T cell repertoires in COVID-19. Clones were sequenced by immunoSEQ multiplex PCR, and TCRdb holds only the in-frame ones, with some missing. The table includes under 300,000 clones, about nine tenths detected once. What was sequenced was PBMCs or T cells enriched from blood (not recorded which). Receptors were obtained from a woman aged 18-29 years who had recovered from COVID-19.

The rearrangement joins TRBV7-9 to TRBJ2-7, with TRBD2 as a possible D gene (5 bases). This CDR3 region has 17 residues. V lost 1 base to trimming and J lost 5 bases, with 21 bases between them. Germline loops: CDR1 SEHNR, CDR2 FQNEAQ (reference sequence). In DNA form, the CDR3 reads TGTGCCAGCAGCTTAGGGTTTGGTGGGAGCCCCGGGGACGAGCAGTACTTC. It is translated as CASSLGFGGSPGDEQYF.

This clone was seen only once. The J gene is TRBJ1-1, the V gene TRBV3-1 (or the pseudogene TRBV3-2); no definite D call. V was clipped by 8 bases and J by 0 bases, with 7 bases between them. Germline V gives CDR1 LGHDT, CDR2 YNNKEL (reference sequence). This CDR3 contains 12 residues. As DNA, the CDR3 is TGTGCCAGCGGCACACTGAACACTGAAGCTTTCTTT. Protein sequence: CASGTLNTEAFF.

The chain has TRBV2 and TRBJ2-3; 10 nucleotides line up with TRBD2. J gave up 0 bases and V 6 bases, and 6 bases lay outside the gene matches. This CDR3 region has 16 residues. Germline V gene lookup returns CDR1 SNHLY and CDR2 FYNNEI. CDR3 DNA sequence: TGTGCCAGCAGCCCCGGGACTAGCGCTAGCACAGATACGCAGTATTTT. Protein sequence: CASSPGTSASTDTQYF.

This clone has a single count. This chain joins TRBV4-2 and TRBJ1-1; tentative D call: TRBD1 (5 bases). Per the germline V gene, CDR1 is LGHNA and CDR2 is YNFKEQ. This CDR3 is built from 14 residues. V was trimmed by 0 bases and J by 3 bases, leaving 8 bases between them. The CDR3 sequence is CASSQDRGDTEAFF. The CDR3 nucleotides read TGTGCCAGCAGCCAAGACCGGGGGGACACTGAAGCTTTCTTT.

The V call is TRBV19, the J call TRBJ2-3; tentatively, D is TRBD2 (6 bases). Between the trimmed V and J ends, which lost 7 bases and 0 bases, there was a span of 17 bases. CDR1 LNHDA and CDR2 SQIVND come from the germline V gene (reference sequence). The CDR3 totals 16 residues. In DNA form, the CDR3 reads TGTGCCAGTACCAGCCTACTAGCTCCTAGCACAGATACGCAGTATTTT. It yields the protein CASTSLLAPSTDTQYF.

The chain is built from TRBV18 and TRBJ1-6; tentatively, D is TRBD1 (6 bases). This CDR3 is 16 amino acids long. Germline V CDR1 and CDR2: KGHSH, LQKENI. V shed 2 bases and J shed 5 bases, with 13 bases lying between them. This chain's CDR3 is CASSPGQGSHNSPLHF. The CDR3 region has the DNA TGTGCCAGCTCACCAGGGCAGGGGTCTCATAATTCACCCCTCCACTTT.

The V and J genes are TRBV5-1 and TRBJ1-1, with a possible D match to TRBD1 (5 bases). Trimming removed 2 bases at V and 3 bases at J, with 11 bases between. The germline V gene encodes CDR1 SGHRS and CDR2 YFSETQ. The CDR3 consists of 14 residues. DNA for the CDR3: TGCGCCAGCAGCTTTCTGACAGAGGACACTGAAGCTTTCTTT. Translation gives CASSFLTEDTEAFF.

There are a few counts of this clone. V is TRBV6-6 and J is TRBJ1-5; the match to TRBD1 covers 8 bases. Trimming removed 7 bases from V and 9 bases from J; junction bases left unmatched: 14. The CDR3 covers 15 residues. Germline V CDR1 and CDR2: MNHNY, SVGAGI (reference sequence). The CDR3 is CASTLTGQGTRPQHF. The CDR3 DNA sequence: TGTGCCAGCACCCTCACCGGACAGGGAACGCGGCCCCAGCATTTT.

This chain connects TRBV7-9 to TRBJ1-2, with a tentative D call TRBD1 (5 bases). Between the trimmed V and J ends, which lost 7 bases and 4 bases, there was a span of 19 bases. The CDR3 contains 15 residues. Per germline, CDR1 SEHNR and CDR2 FQNEAQ (reference sequence). CDR3 residues: CASTQAAGGIYGYTF. CDR3 coding DNA: TGTGCCAGCACCCAAGCAGCTGGGGGGATCTATGGCTACACCTTC.

This chain links TRBV13 with TRBJ1-2; D possibly corresponds to TRBD1 (6 bases). Germline CDR1 is PRHDT and CDR2 is FYEKMQ (reference sequence). Trimming pared 0 bases from V and 5 bases from J, leaving 10 bases between. The CDR3 sequence is 14 residues long. The DNA of the CDR3 is TGTGCCAGCAGCTTAGGGACAGGCCCGTATGGCTACACCTTC. Translated, it gives CASSLGTGPYGYTF.